This T cell receptor beta chain comes out of a study of response to subunit inactivated influenza vaccine. TCRdb reprocessed the RT-PCR reads with MiXCR, giving one entry per CDR3 protein. The sample yields a few hundred thousand distinct CDR3 sequences, roughly 20% seen once. The junction had 5 bases not matched to a gene; V was cut back by 3 bases and J by 7 bases. The CDR3 has 15 residues. Per germline, CDR1 SGHTA and CDR2 FQGNSA. The receptor's source is a man aged 45 to 70 who received an inactivated influenza vaccine. The V gene is TRBV7-2, the J gene TRBJ2-2, with 10 bases fitting TRBD2. The sequences come from PBMCs from blood, collected approximately 20 months after vaccination. The CDR3 bases are TGTGCCAGCAGCTTGGTAGCGGGAGGTAGCGGGGAGCTGTTTTTT. Amino acids: CASSLVAGGSGELFF.